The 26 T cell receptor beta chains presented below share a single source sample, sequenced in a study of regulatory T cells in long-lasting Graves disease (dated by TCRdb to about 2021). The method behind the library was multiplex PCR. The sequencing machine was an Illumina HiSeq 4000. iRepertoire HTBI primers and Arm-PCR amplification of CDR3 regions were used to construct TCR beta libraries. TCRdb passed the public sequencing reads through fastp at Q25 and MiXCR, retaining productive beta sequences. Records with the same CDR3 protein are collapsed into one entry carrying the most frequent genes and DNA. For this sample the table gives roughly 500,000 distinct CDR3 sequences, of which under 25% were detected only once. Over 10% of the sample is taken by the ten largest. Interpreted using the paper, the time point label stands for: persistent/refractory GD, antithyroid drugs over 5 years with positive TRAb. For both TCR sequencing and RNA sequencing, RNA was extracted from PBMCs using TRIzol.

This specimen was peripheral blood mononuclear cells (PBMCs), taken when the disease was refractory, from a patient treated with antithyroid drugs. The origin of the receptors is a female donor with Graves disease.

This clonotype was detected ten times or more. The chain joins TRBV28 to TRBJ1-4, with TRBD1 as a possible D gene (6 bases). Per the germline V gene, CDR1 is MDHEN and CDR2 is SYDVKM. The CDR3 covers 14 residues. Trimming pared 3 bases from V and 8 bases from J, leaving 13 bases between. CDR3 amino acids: CASSFLRGREKLFF. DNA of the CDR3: TGTGCCAGCAGTTTTCTCCGGGGGCGCGAAAAACTGTTTTTT.

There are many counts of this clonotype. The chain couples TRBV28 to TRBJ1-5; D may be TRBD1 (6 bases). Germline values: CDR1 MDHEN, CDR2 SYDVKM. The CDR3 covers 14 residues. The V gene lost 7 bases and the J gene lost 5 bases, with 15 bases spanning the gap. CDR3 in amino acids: CASIDRGFDQPQHF. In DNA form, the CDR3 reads TGTGCCAGCATCGATAGGGGGTTCGATCAGCCCCAGCATTTT.

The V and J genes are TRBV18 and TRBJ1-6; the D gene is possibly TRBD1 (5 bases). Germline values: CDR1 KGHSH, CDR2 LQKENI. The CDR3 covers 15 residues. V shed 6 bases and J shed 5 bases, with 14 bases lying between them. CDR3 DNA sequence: TGTGCCAGCTCGCCCTCTGAGGGACATAATTCACCCCTCCACTTT. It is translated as CASSPSEGHNSPLHF.

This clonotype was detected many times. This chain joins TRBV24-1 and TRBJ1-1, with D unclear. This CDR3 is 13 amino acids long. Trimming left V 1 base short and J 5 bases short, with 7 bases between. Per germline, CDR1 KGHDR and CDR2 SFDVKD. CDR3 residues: CATSDFPRTEAFF. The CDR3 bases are TGTGCCACCAGTGATTTCCCGAGAACTGAAGCTTTCTTT.

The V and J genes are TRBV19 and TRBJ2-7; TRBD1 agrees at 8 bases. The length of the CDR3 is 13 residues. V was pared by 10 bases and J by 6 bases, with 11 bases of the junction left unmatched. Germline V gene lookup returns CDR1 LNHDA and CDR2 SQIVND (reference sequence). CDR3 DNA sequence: TGTGCCACTAGCCAGGGGGCAATGAGCGAGCAGTACTTC. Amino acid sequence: CATSQGAMSEQYF.

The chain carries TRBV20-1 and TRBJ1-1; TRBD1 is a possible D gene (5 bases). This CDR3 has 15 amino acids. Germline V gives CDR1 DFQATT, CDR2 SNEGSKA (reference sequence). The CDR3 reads CRAESGAEGWPEAFF. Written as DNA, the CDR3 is TGCAGGGCAGAATCCGGGGCTGAGGGGTGGCCTGAAGCTTTCTTT.

This CDR3 is CAISESEGARNSPLHF. The CDR3 coding sequence is TGTGCCATCAGTGAGTCCGAGGGGGCTAGGAATTCACCCCTCCACTTT. V gene TRBV10-3 combines with J gene TRBJ1-6, with 7 bases that match TRBD1. V was clipped by 0 bases and J by 7 bases; unmatched bases: 6. Per germline, CDR1 ENHRY and CDR2 SYGVKD. The CDR3 consists of 16 residues.

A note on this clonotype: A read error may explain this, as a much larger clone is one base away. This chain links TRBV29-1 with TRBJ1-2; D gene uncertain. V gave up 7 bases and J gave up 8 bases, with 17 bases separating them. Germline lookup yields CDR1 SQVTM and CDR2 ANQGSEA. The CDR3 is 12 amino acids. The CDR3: CSAPRSREGYTF. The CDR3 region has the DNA TGCAGCGCACCCCGGTCCCGGGAAGGCTACACCTTC.

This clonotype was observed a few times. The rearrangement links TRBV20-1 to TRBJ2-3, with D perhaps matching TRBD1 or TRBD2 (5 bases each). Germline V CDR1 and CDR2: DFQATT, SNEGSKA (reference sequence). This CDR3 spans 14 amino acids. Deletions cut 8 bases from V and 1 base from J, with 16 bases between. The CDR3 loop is CSTPTEGRTDTQYF. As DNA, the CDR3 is TGCAGTACACCGACAGAGGGTCGCACAGATACGCAGTATTTT.

CDR3 nucleotides: TGTGCCACCTCGAGGACTAACTATGGCTACACCTTC. This encodes CATSRTNYGYTF. The chain combines TRBV6-1 with TRBJ1-2; D is ambiguous. This CDR3 contains 12 residues. The germline CDR1 and CDR2 sequences are MNHNS and SASEGT. Trimming left V 10 bases short and J 0 bases short, with 9 bases between.

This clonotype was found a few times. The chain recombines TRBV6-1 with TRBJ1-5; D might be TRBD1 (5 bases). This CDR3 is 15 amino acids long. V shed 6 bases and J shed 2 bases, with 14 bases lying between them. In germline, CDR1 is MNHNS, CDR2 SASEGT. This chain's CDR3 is CASRTIGGGNQPQHF. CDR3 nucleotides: TGTGCCAGCAGGACCATCGGGGGGGGCAATCAGCCCCAGCATTTT.

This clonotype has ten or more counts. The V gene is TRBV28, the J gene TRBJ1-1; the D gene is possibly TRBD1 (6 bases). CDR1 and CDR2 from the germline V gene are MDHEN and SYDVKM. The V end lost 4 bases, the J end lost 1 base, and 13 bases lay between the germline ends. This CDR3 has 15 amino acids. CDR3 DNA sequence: TGTGCCAGCAGTTCCACCGGGACACAGAACACTGAAGCTTTCTTT. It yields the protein CASSSTGTQNTEAFF.

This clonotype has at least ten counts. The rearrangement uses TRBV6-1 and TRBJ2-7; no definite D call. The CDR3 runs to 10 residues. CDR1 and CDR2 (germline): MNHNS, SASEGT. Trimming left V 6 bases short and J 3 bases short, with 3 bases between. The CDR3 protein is CASSRYEQYF. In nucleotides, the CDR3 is TGTGCCAGCAGCCGCTACGAGCAGTACTTC.

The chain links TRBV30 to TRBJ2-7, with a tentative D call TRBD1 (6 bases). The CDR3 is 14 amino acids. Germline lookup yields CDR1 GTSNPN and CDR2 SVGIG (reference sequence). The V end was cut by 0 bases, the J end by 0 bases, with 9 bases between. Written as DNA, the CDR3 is TGTGCCTGGAGTGTCGGACAGTCCTCCTACGAGCAGTACTTC. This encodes CAWSVGQSSYEQYF.

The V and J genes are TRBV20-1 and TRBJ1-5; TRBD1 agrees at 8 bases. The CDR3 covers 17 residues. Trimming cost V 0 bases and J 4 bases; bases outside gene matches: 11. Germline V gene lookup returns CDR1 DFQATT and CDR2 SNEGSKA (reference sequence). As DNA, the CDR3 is TGCAGTGCTAGAGACGCGTACCTCCGGGACAGGAATCAGCCCCAGCATTTT. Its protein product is CSARDAYLRDRNQPQHF.

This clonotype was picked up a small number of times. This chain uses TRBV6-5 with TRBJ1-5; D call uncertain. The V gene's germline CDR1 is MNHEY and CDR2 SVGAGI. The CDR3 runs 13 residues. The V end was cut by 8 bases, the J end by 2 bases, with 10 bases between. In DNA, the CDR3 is TGTGCCAGCGGCTACTTGGGCAATCAGCCCCAGCATTTT. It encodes CASGYLGNQPQHF.

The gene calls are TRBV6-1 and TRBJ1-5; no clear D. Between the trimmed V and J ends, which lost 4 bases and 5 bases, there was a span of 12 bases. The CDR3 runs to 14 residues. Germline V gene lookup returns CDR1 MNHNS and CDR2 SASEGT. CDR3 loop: CASSVPGRDQPQHF. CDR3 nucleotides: TGTGCCAGCAGTGTTCCAGGAAGGGATCAGCCCCAGCATTTT.

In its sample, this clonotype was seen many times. The CDR3 nucleotides are TGTGCCAGCAGCTCAGGCCCCGGCGGGAGATCCTACGAGCAGTACTTC. Its protein product is CASSSGPGGRSYEQYF. This chain uses TRBV11-2 with TRBJ2-7, with 7 bases fitting TRBD2. The germline CDR1 and CDR2 sequences are SGHAT and FQNNGV. There are 16 residues in the CDR3. V lost 4 bases, J lost 1 base, and 10 bases stayed unmatched.

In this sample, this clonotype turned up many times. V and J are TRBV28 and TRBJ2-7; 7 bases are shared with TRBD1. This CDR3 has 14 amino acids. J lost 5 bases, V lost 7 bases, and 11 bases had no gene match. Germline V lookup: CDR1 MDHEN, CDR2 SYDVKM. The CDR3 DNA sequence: TGTGCCAGCACCTCCTTTGGACAGGTCCACGAGCAGTACTTC. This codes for CASTSFGQVHEQYF.

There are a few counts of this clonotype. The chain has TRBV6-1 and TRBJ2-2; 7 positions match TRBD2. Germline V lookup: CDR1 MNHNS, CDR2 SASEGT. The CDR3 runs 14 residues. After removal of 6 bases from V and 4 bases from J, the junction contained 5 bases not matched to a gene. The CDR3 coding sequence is TGTGCCAGCAGACAACTAGCGAGCACCGGGGAGCTGTTTTTT. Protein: CASRQLASTGELFF.

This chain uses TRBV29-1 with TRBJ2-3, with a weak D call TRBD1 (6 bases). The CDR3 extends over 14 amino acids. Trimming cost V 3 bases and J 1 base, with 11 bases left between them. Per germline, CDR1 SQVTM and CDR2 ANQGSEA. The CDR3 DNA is TGCAGCGTTGATGGGGGCGCCGGCACAGATACGCAGTATTTT. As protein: CSVDGGAGTDTQYF.

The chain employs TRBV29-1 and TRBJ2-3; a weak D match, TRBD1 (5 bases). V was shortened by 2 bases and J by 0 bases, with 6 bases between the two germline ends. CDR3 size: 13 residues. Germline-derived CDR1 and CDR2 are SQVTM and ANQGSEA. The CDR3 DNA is TGCAGCGTTGAAAAGGGGAGCACAGATACGCAGTATTTT. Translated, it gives CSVEKGSTDTQYF.

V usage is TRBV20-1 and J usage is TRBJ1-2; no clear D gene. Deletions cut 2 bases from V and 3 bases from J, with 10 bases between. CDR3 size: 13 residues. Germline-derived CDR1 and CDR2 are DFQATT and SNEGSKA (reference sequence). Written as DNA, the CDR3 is TGCAGTGCTAGATGGGCGGAGGACTATGGCTACACCTTC. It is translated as CSARWAEDYGYTF.

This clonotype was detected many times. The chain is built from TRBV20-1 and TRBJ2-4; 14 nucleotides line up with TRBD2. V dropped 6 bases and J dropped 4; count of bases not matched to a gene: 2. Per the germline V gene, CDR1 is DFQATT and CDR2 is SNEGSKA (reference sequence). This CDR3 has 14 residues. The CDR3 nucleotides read TGCAGTGCAAGACTAGCGGGAGGGAAAAACATTCAGTACTTC. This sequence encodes CSARLAGGKNIQYF.

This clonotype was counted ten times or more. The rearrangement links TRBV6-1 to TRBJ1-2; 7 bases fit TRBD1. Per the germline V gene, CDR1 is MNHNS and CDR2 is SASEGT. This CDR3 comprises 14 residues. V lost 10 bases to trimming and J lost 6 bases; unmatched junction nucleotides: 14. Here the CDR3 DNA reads TGTGCCACCAAGTCGGGACAGCTAGTTGATGGCTACACCTTC. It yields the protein CATKSGQLVDGYTF.

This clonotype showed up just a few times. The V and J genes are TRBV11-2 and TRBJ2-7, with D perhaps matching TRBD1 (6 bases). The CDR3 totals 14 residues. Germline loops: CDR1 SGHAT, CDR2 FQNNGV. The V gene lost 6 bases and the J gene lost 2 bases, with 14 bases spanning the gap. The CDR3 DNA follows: TGTGCCAGCAGACCTCCAGGGGTAACCTACGAGCAGTACTTC. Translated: CASRPPGVTYEQYF.